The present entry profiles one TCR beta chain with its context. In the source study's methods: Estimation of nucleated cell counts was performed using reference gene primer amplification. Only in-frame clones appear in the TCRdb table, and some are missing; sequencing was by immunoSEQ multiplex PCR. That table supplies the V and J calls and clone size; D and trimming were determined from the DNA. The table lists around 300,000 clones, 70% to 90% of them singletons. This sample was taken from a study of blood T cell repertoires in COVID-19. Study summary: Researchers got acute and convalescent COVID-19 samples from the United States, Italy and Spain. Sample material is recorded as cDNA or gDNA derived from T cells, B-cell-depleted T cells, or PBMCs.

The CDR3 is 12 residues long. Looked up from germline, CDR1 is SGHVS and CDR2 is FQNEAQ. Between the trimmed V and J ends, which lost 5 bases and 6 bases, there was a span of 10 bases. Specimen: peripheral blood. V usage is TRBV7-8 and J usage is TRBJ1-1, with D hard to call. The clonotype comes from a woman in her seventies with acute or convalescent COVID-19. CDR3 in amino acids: CASSPGVPEAFF. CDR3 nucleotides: TGTGCCAGCAGCCCGGGAGTTCCTGAAGCTTTCTTT. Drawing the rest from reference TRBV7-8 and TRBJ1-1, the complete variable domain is GAGVSQSPRYKVAKRGQDVALRCDPISGHVSLFWYQQALGQGPEFLTYFQNEAQLDKSGLPSDRFFAERPEGSVSTLKIQRTQQEDSAVYLCASSPGVPEAFFGQGTRLTVV.